The present T cell receptor (beta chain) was sequenced within a study of cytomegalovirus exposure and HLA in healthy donors. Germline CDR1 MNHEY, CDR2 SVGAGI. Unmatched junction bases numbered 9, after V lost 0 bases and J lost 6 bases. This CDR3 contains 16 residues. The study ran its PCR with 60 Vbeta and 13 Jbeta primers. Data came from immunoSEQ multiplex PCR; TCRdb stores just in-frame clones and leaves some out. The table shows over 200,000 clones, with around 88% occurring only once. The source of this sequence is a woman between 18 and 30 years old in good health and CMV-seronegative. The chain couples TRBV6-5 to TRBJ2-5, with 8 bases matching TRBD2. Sequences were obtained from PBMCs. The CDR3 bases are TGTGCCAGCAGTTACTCGAGAGCGGGAGCCTTGAAGACCCAGTACTTC. It specifies CASSYSRAGALKTQYF.